These T cell receptor beta chains were read from a single sample in a study of monozygotic twins with inflammatory bowel disease. With the 5' RACE reads reprocessed, TCRdb shows one record per CDR3 protein and no DNA. The sample includes around 400,000 distinct CDR3 sequences. Sequenced material: blood. These receptors all come from a human donor with ulcerative colitis or Crohn's disease, or a healthy co-twin of an affected twin (not recorded which). Each CDR3 is given with its conserved first and last residue.

TRBV3-1	TRBJ2-1	CASSQDRMNEQFF
TRBV7-2	TRBJ2-1	CASSLVGTPLSEQFF
TRBV6-6	TRBJ1-1	CATAEGHPNTEAFF
TRBV5-1	TRBJ1-2	CASSLQGRDYGYTF
TRBV6-5	TRBJ1-5	CASSYIGVVNQPQHF
TRBV20-1	TRBJ2-3	CSANLLATTYRDTQYF
TRBV7-9	TRBJ1-1	CASSLEEYTEAFF
TRBV28	TRBJ2-3	CASSPDRATDTQYF
TRBV4-1	TRBJ2-1	CASSQEDGGVTGNEQFF
TRBV2	TRBJ2-3	CASREVGSTDTQYF
TRBV9	TRBJ2-2	CASSVEGVTGELFF
TRBV12-3/TRBV12-4	TRBJ1-1	CASRDRVGNTEAFF
TRBV24-1	TRBJ2-5	CATRPGPQETQYF
TRBV28	TRBJ2-3	CASSQPGLAGGDTQYF
TRBV27	TRBJ2-1	CASRPWGRGYNEQFF
TRBV5-1	TRBJ1-5	CASSLEGSEYQPQHF
TRBV7-2	TRBJ2-6	CASGTGITGSGANVLTF
TRBV5-1	TRBJ1-6	CASSFTGQGNNSPLHF
TRBV6-5	TRBJ1-6	CASRKLTDSPLHF
TRBV7-8	TRBJ2-7	CASSQDIYEQYF
TRBV20-1	TRBJ2-1	CSARVSPGGPWEQFF
TRBV2	TRBJ1-1	CASTGLGFGTEAFF
TRBV5-1	TRBJ1-2	CASSLEQGYGYTF
TRBV12-5	TRBJ2-5	CASGSSGEGETQYF
TRBV7-3	TRBJ2-1	CASSSEGGRGYNEQFF
TRBV5-1	TRBJ2-1	CASHPGDRVYNEQFF
TRBV5-6	TRBJ2-4	CASSRGTVKNIQYF
TRBV19	TRBJ2-3	CASSITPSGTDTQYF
TRBV28	TRBJ1-2	CASSLSGEGYTF
TRBV18	TRBJ2-3	CASSQGAHRATDTQYF
TRBV18	TRBJ2-1	CASSPNHSGTSGGGEQFF
TRBV7-2	TRBJ2-4	CASSLWVGGLNIQYF
TRBV6-1	TRBJ2-7	CASSDHSGGAYEQYF
TRBV7-2	TRBJ2-7	CASSLGGSGSGEQYF
TRBV28	TRBJ2-5	CASSLTSGRFETQYF
TRBV29-1	TRBJ2-7	CSVGSGTGFYEQYF
TRBV2	TRBJ1-5	CASSDSLNQSQHF
TRBV19	TRBJ2-4	CASSTDTWNMQYF
TRBV11-2	TRBJ2-5	CASSLSPRYQETQYF
TRBV7-8	TRBJ1-2	CASSFLDVPPYGYTF
TRBV18	TRBJ2-7	CASSPSGRLGEQYF
TRBV4-3	TRBJ1-1	CASSLQMGNTEAFF
TRBV20-1	TRBJ2-5	CSARGVPGRETQYF
TRBV7-2	TRBJ1-6	CASSLEQTALHF
TRBV6-2/TRBV6-3	TRBJ2-7	CASSYSTTGVETYEQYF
TRBV5-1	TRBJ2-3	CASSVTSGGTRADTQYF
TRBV5-4	TRBJ2-5	CASSFPGGAAQETQYF
TRBV5-5	TRBJ1-6	CASSQGQYNSPLHF
TRBV7-6	TRBJ2-3	CASSLANGRDTQYF
TRBV27	TRBJ1-5	CASSSLGGGNQPQHF
TRBV5-4	TRBJ1-2	CASSLVSGRRGYTF
TRBV6-5	TRBJ2-1	CASSRGAHNEQFF
TRBV7-9	TRBJ2-1	CASTPGLAIYEQFF
TRBV6-1	TRBJ1-2	CASSDPWGAGGYGYTF
TRBV5-5	TRBJ2-6	CASSLEGTDYSGANVLTF
TRBV27	TRBJ2-7	CASSRLADTYEQYF
TRBV5-1	TRBJ1-1	CASSTRTHTEAFF
TRBV3-1	TRBJ1-5	CASSPAVNSNQPQHF
TRBV5-1	TRBJ2-7	CGSSLGGGYEQYF